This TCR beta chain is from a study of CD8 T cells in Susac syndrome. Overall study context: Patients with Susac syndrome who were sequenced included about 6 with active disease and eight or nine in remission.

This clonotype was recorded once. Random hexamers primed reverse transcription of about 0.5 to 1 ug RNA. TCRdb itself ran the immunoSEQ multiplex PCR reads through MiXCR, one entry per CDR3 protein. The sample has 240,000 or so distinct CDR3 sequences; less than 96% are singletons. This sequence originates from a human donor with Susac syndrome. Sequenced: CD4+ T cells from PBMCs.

The CDR3 spells CASSLWGQGNQPQHF. CDR3 coding DNA: TGTGCCAGCAGCTTATGGGGACAGGGGAACCAGCCCCAGCATTTT. The V and J genes are TRBV11-2 and TRBJ1-5; 10 nucleotides agree with TRBD1. V shed 2 bases and J 7 bases; nucleotides not matched to a gene: 5. Germline CDR1 and CDR2: SGHAT and FQNNGV. The CDR3 length is 15 residues.